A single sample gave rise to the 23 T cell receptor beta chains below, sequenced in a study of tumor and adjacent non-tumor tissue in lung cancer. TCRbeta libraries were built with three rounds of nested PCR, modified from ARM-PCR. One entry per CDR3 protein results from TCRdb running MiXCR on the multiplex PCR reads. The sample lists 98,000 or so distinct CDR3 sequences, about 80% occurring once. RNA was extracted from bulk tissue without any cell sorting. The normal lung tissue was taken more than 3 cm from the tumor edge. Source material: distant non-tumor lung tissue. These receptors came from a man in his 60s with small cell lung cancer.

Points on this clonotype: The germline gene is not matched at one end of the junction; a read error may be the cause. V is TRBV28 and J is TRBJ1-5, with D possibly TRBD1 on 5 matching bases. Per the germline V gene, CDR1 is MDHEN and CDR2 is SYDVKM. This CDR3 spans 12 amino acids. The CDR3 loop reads CASDSSNQSQRF. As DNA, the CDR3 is TGTGCCAGCGACAGCTCGAATCAGTCCCAGCGTTTT.

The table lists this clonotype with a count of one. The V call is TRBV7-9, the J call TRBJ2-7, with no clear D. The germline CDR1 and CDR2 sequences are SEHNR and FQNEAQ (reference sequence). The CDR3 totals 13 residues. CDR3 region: CARSSPTDYEQYF. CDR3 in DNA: TGTGCTAGAAGCTCGCCAACTGACTACGAGCAGTACTTC.

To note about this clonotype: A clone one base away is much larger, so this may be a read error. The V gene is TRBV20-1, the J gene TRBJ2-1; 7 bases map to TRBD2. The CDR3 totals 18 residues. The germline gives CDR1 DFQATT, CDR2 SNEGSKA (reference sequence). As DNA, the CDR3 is TGCAGTGCTAGAGACCCCTCTGGCCGGGCGGGAGAGAGCAATGAGCAGTTATTC. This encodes CSARDPSGRAGESNEQLF.

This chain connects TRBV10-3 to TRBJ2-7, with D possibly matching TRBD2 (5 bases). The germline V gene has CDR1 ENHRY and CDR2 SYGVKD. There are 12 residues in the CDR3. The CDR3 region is CGMSESSGFKYV. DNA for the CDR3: TGTGGCATGAGTGAGTCGAGCGGATTCAAGTACGTC.

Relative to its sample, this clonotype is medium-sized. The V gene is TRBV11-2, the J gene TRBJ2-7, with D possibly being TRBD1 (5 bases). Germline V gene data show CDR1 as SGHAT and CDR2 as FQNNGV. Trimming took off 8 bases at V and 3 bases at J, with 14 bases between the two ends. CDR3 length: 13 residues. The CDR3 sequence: CASGHLGVYEQYV. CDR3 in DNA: TGTGCCAGCGGACACCTTGGGGTCTACGAGCAGTACGTC.

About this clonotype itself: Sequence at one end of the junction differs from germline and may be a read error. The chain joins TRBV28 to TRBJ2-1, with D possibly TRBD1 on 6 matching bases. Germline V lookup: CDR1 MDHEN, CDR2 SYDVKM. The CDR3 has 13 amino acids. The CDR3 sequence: CASSTTGPGEQFF. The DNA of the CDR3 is TGCGCCAGCAGTACCACAGGGCCAGGTGAGCAGTTCTTC.

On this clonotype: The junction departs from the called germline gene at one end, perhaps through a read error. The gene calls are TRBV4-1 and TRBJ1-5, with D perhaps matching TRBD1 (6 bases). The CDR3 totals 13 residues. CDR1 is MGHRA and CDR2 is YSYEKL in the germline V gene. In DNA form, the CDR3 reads TGCACCAACAGCCAGGGGATGTCTCAGCCACAGCATTTT. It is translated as CTNSQGMSQPQHF.

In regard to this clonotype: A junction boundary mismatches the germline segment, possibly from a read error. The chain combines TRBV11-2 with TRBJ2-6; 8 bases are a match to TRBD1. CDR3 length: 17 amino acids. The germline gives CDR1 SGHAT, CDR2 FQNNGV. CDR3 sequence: CACSRWTGSYGVNVLTF. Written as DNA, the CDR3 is TGTGCCTGCAGTCGATGGACAGGGAGCTATGGGGTCAACGTCCTGACTTTC.

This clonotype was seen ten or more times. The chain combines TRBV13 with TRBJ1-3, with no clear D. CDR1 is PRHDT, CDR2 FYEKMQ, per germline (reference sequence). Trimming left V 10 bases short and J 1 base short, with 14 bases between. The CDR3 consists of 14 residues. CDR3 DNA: TGTGCCATCCCTGGTCGGGGATCTGGAAACACCATATATTTT. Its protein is CAIPGRGSGNTIYF.

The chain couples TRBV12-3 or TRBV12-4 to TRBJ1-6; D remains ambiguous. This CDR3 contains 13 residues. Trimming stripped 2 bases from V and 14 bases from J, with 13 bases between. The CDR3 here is CASSLLSARALHF. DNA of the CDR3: TGTGCCAGCAGTTTATTATCAGCCAGAGCCCTCCACTTT.

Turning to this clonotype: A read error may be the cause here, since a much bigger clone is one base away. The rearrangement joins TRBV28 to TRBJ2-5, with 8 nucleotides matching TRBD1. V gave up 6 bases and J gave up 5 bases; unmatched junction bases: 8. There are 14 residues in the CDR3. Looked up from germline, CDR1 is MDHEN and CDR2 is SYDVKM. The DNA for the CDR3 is TGTGCCAGCAGACAGGGGGAACATTGGGAGACCCAGTACTTC. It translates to CASRQGEHWETQYF.

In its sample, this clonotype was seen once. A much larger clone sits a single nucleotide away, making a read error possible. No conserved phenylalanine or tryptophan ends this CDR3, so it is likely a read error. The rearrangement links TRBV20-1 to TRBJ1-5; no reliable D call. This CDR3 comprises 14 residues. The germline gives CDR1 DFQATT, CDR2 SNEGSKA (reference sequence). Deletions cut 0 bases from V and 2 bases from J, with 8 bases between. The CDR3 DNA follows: TGCAGTGCTAGAGATGGCGGGGGCAATCAGCCCCAGCATTTA. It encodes CSARDGGGNQPQHL.

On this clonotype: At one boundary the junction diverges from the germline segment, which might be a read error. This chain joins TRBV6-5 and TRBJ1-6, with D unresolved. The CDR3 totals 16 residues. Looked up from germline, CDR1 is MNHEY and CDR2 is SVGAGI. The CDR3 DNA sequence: TGTGCCAGCAGCGTCAGGAGTCGGGTTGATAATTCGCCCCTCCACTTT. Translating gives CASSVRSRVDNSPLHF.

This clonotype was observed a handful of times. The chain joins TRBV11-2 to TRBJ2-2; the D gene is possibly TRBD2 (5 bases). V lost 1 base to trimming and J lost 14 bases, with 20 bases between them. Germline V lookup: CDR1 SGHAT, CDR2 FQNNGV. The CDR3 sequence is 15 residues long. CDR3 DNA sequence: TGTGCCAGCAGCTTAGTGTGGTCGAACACCGGGAAACTGTTTTTT. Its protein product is CASSLVWSNTGKLFF. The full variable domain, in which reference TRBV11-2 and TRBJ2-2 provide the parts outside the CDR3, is EAGVAQSPRYKIIEKRQSVAFWCNPISGHATLYWYQQILGQGPKLLIQFQNNGVVDDSQLPKDRFSAERLKGVDSTLKIQPAKLEDSAVYLCASSLVWSNTGKLFFGEGSRLTVL.

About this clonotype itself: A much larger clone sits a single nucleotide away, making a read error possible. The CDR3 DNA is TGCACTGCCACTCAACCCGCATCACGGAAGGCCCCCACAGATACGCAGTATTTT. Amino acids: CTATQPASRKAPTDTQYF. The chain uses TRBV20-1 and TRBJ2-3, with D unclear. The V gene's germline CDR1 is DFQATT and CDR2 SNEGSKA (reference sequence). This CDR3 spans 18 amino acids.

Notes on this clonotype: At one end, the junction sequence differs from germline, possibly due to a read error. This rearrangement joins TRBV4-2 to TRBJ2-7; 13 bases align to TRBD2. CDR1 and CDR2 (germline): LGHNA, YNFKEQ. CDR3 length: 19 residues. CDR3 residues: CASSRETSGRTTYSYEQYF. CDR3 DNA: TGTGCCAGCAGCCGAGAGACTAGCGGGAGGACCACCTACTCCTATGAGCAGTACTTC.

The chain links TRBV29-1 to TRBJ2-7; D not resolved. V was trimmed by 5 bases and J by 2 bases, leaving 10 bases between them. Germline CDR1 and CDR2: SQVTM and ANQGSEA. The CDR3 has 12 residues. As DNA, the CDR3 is TGCAGCGTTAGGCCCTGGCCCTACGAGCAGTACTTC. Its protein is CSVRPWPYEQYF.

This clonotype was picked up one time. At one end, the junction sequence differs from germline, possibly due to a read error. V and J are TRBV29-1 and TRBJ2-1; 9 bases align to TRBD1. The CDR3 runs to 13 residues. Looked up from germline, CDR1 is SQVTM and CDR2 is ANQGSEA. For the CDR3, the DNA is TGCAGCGCCAACAGGGGGCCATACAATGAGCAGCGCTTC. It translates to CSANRGPYNEQRF.

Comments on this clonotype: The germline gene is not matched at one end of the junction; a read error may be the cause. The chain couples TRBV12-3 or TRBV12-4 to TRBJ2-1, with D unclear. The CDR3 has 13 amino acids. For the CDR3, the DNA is TGTGTCAGCAGTTTAGGTCTCTACAATGAGCAATTCTTC. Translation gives CVSSLGLYNEQFF.

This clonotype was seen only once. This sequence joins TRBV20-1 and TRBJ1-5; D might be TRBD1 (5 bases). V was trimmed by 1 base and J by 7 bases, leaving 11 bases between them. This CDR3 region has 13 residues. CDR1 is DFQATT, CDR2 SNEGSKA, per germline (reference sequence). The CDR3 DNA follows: TGCAGTGCTAGAGTACAAGGGGACCAGCCCCAGCATTTT. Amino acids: CSARVQGDQPQHF.

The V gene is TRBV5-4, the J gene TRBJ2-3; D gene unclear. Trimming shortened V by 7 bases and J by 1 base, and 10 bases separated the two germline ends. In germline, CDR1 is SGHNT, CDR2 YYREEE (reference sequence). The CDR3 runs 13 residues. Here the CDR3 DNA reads TGTGCCAGCGGCCCATGGGGCACAGATACGCAGTATTTT. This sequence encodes CASGPWGTDTQYF.

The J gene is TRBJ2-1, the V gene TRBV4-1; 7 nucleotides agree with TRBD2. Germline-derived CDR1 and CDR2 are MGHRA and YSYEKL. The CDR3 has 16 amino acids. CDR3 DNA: TGCAGCAGCAACCAAGACGCGGGAGCATCCTACAATGAGCAGTTCTTC. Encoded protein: CSSNQDAGASYNEQFF.

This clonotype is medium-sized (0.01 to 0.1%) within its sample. The CDR3 DNA is TGTGCCAGCAGCCGGACGGCTAACTATGGCTACACCTTC. Protein: CASSRTANYGYTF. The chain has TRBV11-2 and TRBJ1-2; D remains unclear. The V end was cut by 5 bases, the J end by 0 bases, with 7 bases between. CDR3 size: 13 residues. The V gene's germline CDR1 is SGHAT and CDR2 FQNNGV.